Listed here are 22 T cell receptor beta chains from one sample, sequenced in a study of cytomegalovirus exposure and HLA in healthy donors. PCR was performed using 60 Vbeta and 13 Jbeta primers. Generated by immunoSEQ multiplex PCR, the TCRdb table keeps only in-frame clones and is missing some. The sample records roughly 190,000 clones, around 76% being singletons. Sequencing used PBMCs. The receptors were sampled from a woman under 40 in good health and CMV-seropositive.

The rearrangement uses TRBV7-9 and TRBJ1-5; D perhaps matches TRBD1 (5 bases). The CDR3 is made up of 14 amino acids. With 4 bases removed from V and 3 bases from J, the gap between germline ends came to 10 bases. Looked up from germline, CDR1 is SEHNR and CDR2 is FQNEAQ (reference sequence). The CDR3 sequence: CASSSDTDNQPQHF. CDR3 in DNA: TGTGCCAGCAGCTCGGACACAGACAATCAGCCCCAGCATTTT.

A single count supports this clone. The rearrangement joins TRBV19 to TRBJ2-5; no clear D gene. Germline V gives CDR1 LNHDA, CDR2 SQIVND (reference sequence). The CDR3 runs 13 residues. V shed 6 bases and J shed 4 bases, with 12 bases lying between them. The CDR3 sequence: CASSKERIETQYF. CDR3 nucleotide sequence: TGTGCCAGTAGCAAGGAGAGGATAGAGACCCAGTACTTC.

V and J are TRBV4-1 and TRBJ2-7, with TRBD1 identical over 9 bases. The CDR3 totals 16 residues. Germline CDR1 is MGHRA and CDR2 is YSYEKL. J was trimmed by 6 bases and V by 0 bases; bases with no gene match: 9. Here the CDR3 DNA reads TGCGCCAGCAGCCAAGATTCACAGGGGGCGCAAAGCGAGCAGTACTTC. This gives the protein CASSQDSQGAQSEQYF.

The chain has TRBV5-1 and TRBJ1-2; a possible D gene is TRBD1 (5 bases). The CDR3 totals 18 residues. Germline V lookup: CDR1 SGHRS, CDR2 YFSETQ. Deletions cut 4 bases from V and 2 bases from J, with 24 bases between. CDR3 sequence: CASSRESSQSGSNYGYTF. DNA for the CDR3: TGCGCCAGCAGCAGAGAGTCCTCCCAGTCAGGGTCAAACTATGGCTACACCTTC.

About this clone: The junction departs from the called germline gene at one end, perhaps through a read error. The same CDR3 also results from other DNA sequences found in this sample. CDR3 protein: CACVPGDRNTEAFF. CDR3 coding DNA: TGTGCCTGCGTCCCAGGGGACCGGAACACTGAAGCCTTCTTT. This chain uses TRBV30 with TRBJ1-1; D might be TRBD1 (6 bases). The CDR3 contains 14 residues. Per the germline V gene, CDR1 is GTSNPN and CDR2 is SVGIG (reference sequence). The whole variable domain, remainder taken from reference TRBV30 and TRBJ1-1, is SQTIHQWPATLVQPVGSPLSLECTVEGTSNPNLYWYRQAAGRGLQLLFYSVGIGQISSEVPQNLSASRPQDRQFILSSKKLLLSDSGFYLCACVPGDRNTEAFFGQGTRLTVV.

The gene calls are TRBV6-1 and TRBJ1-1; D is perhaps TRBD1 (5 bases). V dropped 2 bases and J dropped 0 bases, with 13 bases sitting between them. Germline loops: CDR1 MNHNS, CDR2 SASEGT. This CDR3 region has 16 residues. The CDR3: CASSEQGSQLNTEAFF. The CDR3 DNA sequence: TGTGCCAGCAGTGAACAGGGTAGCCAGTTGAACACTGAAGCTTTCTTT.

The chain couples TRBV5-1 to TRBJ2-2; D is unclear. This CDR3 is 13 amino acids long. Trimming stripped 2 bases from V and 4 bases from J, with 6 bases between. CDR1 SGHRS and CDR2 YFSETQ come from the germline V gene. For the CDR3, the DNA is TGCGCCAGCAGCTTCAGTGGCACCGGGGAGCTGTTTTTT. This codes for CASSFSGTGELFF.

The chain couples TRBV7-8 to TRBJ2-5, with D tentatively TRBD1 (6 bases). CDR1 and CDR2 from the germline V gene are SGHVS and FQNEAQ. The CDR3 sequence is 14 residues long. Trimming pared 2 bases from V and 2 bases from J, leaving 9 bases between. DNA of the CDR3: TGTGCCAGCAGCTTAAGGGGACAACAAGAGACCCAGTACTTC. Protein: CASSLRGQQETQYF. Using reference TRBV7-8 and TRBJ2-5 for the parts outside the CDR3, the full variable domain is GAGVSQSPRYKVAKRGQDVALRCDPISGHVSLFWYQQALGQGPEFLTYFQNEAQLDKSGLPSDRFFAERPEGSVSTLKIQRTQQEDSAVYLCASSLRGQQETQYFGPGTRLLVL.

This chain links TRBV7-9 with TRBJ1-6, with 7 positions matching TRBD1. V trimming: 5 bases; J trimming: 7 bases; junction bases outside the gene matches: 11. The CDR3 length is 16 residues. In germline, CDR1 is SEHNR, CDR2 FQNEAQ (reference sequence). DNA of the CDR3: TGTGCCAGCAGCCCAACACCGGGACAGCGAAATTCACCCCTCCACTTT. It codes for CASSPTPGQRNSPLHF. Supplemented by reference TRBV7-9 and TRBJ1-6, the full variable domain reads DTGVSQNPRHKITKRGQNVTFRCDPISEHNRLYWYRQTLGQGPEFLTYFQNEAQLEKSRLLSDRFSAERPKGSFSTLEIQRTEQGDSAMYLCASSPTPGQRNSPLHFGNGTRLTVT.

Comment on this clone: Compared with germline, one end of the junction differs, possibly owing to a read error. This chain uses TRBV7-9 with TRBJ1-1; TRBD1 aligns across 9 bases. The CDR3 sequence is 15 residues long. Germline-derived CDR1 and CDR2 are SEHNR and FQNEAQ (reference sequence). The CDR3 DNA sequence: TGTTCCAGCAGCTTACCTCTACAGGGGGCGCCTGAAGCTTTCTTT. Translating it yields CSSSLPLQGAPEAFF.

The gene calls are TRBV12-5 and TRBJ1-5; D unresolved. This CDR3 spans 12 amino acids. V was pared by 0 bases and J by 9 bases, with 6 bases between. The germline gives CDR1 LGHNT, CDR2 FRNRAP. CDR3 nucleotides: TGTGCTAGTGGTTTGGTTAGTCCGCCCCAGCATTTT. The encoded protein is CASGLVSPPQHF.

This clone has only one observation. V usage is TRBV7-9 and J usage is TRBJ1-2; 9 bases line up with TRBD1. The CDR3 contains 14 residues. The V and J ends lost 1 base and 5 bases, in that order; junction bases with no gene match: 2. Germline V gene sequence: CDR1 SEHNR, CDR2 FQNEAQ (reference sequence). CDR3 coding DNA: TGTGCCAGCAGCTTAGTAGGACAGGGGTATGGCTACACCTTC. Translation gives CASSLVGQGYGYTF.

The chain employs TRBV19 and TRBJ1-2; a possible D gene is TRBD1 (5 bases). Germline lookup yields CDR1 LNHDA and CDR2 SQIVND (reference sequence). The CDR3 spans 12 residues. The V end lost 0 bases, the J end lost 8 bases, and 7 bases lay between the germline ends. Written as DNA, the CDR3 is TGTGCCAGTAGTATAGATCACAGGGGCTACACCTTC. As protein: CASSIDHRGYTF.

The sample holds a few counts of this clone. The chain links TRBV5-1 to TRBJ2-3; 8 bases match TRBD1. This CDR3 has 16 residues. V shed 2 bases, J shed 4 bases, and the junction held 9 bases outside the gene matches. The germline V gene encodes CDR1 SGHRS and CDR2 YFSETQ. DNA of the CDR3: TGCGCCAGCAGCTTCATATCGACAGGGGAGGCAGATACGCAGTATTTT. Amino acid sequence: CASSFISTGEADTQYF.

The genes are TRBV27 and TRBJ2-7, with a tentative D call TRBD2 (5 bases). V was cut by 6 bases and J by 3 bases, with 12 bases left in between. Germline V gene sequence: CDR1 MNHEY, CDR2 SMNVEV (reference sequence). CDR3 length equals 13 residues. The CDR3 reads CASSPGGGYEQYF. The CDR3 coding sequence is TGTGCCAGCAGCCCAGGCGGAGGCTACGAGCAGTACTTC.

The J gene is TRBJ2-7, the V gene TRBV21-1; the table's D gene call, TRBD1, was not cross checked with the DNA. TRBV21-1 is given as a pseudogene. The CDR3 has 20 residues. For the CDR3, the DNA is TGTGCCAGCAGCAAAGACTCATCATGTAGGAGACGACAGGGGTCCTACGAGCAGTACTTC. It specifies CASSKDSSCRRRQGSYEQYF.

The rearrangement joins TRBV2 to TRBJ1-2, with 7 bases lining up with TRBD1. Germline CDR1 SNHLY, CDR2 FYNNEI. This CDR3 is 13 amino acids long. The V and J ends lost 11 bases and 8 bases, in that order; junction bases with no gene match: 14. CDR3 DNA: TGTGCCGGAAGACAGGGAAGAGGGGCCGGCTACACCTTC. As protein: CAGRQGRGAGYTF.

The chain couples TRBV4-3 to TRBJ1-2, with TRBD1 as a possible D gene (6 bases). There are 15 residues in the CDR3. The germline V gene encodes CDR1 LGHNA and CDR2 YSLEER. Trimming stripped 4 bases from V and 5 bases from J, with 17 bases between. DNA of the CDR3: TGCGCCAGCAGCCCAAGCTCCGGGGGGGCTTATGGCTACACCTTC. This codes for CASSPSSGGAYGYTF.

The chain uses TRBV19 and TRBJ1-1; D may be TRBD1 (6 bases). Germline values: CDR1 LNHDA, CDR2 SQIVND (reference sequence). Deletions cut 4 bases from V and 5 bases from J, with 11 bases between. There are 13 residues in the CDR3. In DNA, the CDR3 is TGTGCCAGTAGTAGAAGACAGGCAACTGAAGCTTTCTTT. Translating it yields CASSRRQATEAFF.

The V and J genes are TRBV9 and TRBJ2-6; D gene ambiguous. The ends were cut back, 2 bases at V and 0 bases at J, with 15 bases in the middle. Germline-derived CDR1 and CDR2 are SGDLS and YYNGEE. There are 18 residues in the CDR3. The CDR3 protein is CASSVLSLLSSGANVLTF. Written as DNA, the CDR3 is TGTGCCAGCAGCGTTCTTAGTTTGCTGAGCTCTGGGGCCAACGTCCTGACTTTC.

The chain joins TRBV7-2 to TRBJ1-1; no firm D call. V was cut by 1 base and J by 0 bases, with 9 bases left in between. The CDR3 covers 15 residues. Germline V gives CDR1 SGHTA, CDR2 FQGNSA. Written as DNA, the CDR3 is TGTGCCAGCAGCTTAGTTCCAGGCATGAACACTGAAGCTTTCTTT. This codes for CASSLVPGMNTEAFF.

CDR3 sequence reads: CASSLAGTSGNGEQFF. In DNA, the CDR3 is TGTGCCAGCAGCTTGGCTGGGACTAGCGGGAACGGTGAGCAGTTCTTC. The chain has TRBV5-6 and TRBJ2-1; 13 nucleotides align to TRBD2. V lost 0 bases to trimming and J lost 9 bases; unmatched junction nucleotides: 6. CDR1 is SGHDT, CDR2 YYEEEE, per germline. This CDR3 spans 16 amino acids.